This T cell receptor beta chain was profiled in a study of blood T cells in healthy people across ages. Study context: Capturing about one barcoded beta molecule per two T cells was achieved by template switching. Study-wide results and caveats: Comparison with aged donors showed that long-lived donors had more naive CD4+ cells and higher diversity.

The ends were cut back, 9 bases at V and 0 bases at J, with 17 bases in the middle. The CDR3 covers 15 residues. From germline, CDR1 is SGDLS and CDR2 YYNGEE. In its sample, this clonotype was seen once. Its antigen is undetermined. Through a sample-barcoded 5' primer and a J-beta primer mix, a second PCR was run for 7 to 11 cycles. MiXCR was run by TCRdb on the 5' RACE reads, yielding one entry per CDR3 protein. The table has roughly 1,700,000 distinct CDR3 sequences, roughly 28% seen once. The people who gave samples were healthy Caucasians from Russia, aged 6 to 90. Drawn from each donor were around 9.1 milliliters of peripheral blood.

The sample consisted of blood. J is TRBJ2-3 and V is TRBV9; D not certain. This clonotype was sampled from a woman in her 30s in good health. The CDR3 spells CATSAGFSSTDTQYF. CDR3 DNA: TGTGCCACTTCCGCCGGGTTCTCTAGCACAGATACGCAGTATTTT. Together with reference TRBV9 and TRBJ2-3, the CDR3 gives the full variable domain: DSGVTQTPKHLITATGQRVTLRCSPRSGDLSVYWYQQSLDQGLQFLIQYYNGEERAKGNILERFSAQQFPDLHSELNLSSLELGDSALYFCATSAGFSSTDTQYFGPGTRLTVL.